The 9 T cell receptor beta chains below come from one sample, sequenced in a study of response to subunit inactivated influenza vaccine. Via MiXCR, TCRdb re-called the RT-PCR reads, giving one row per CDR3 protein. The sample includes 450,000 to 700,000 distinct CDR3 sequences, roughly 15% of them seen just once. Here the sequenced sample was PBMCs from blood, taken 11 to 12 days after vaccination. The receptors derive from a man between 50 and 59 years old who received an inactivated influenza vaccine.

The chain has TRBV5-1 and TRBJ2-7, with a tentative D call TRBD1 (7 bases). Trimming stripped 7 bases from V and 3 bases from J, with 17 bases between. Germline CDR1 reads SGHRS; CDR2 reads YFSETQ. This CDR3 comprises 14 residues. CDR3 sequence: CASARGTENYEQYF. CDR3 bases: TGCGCCAGCGCCCGGGGGACAGAGAACTACGAGCAGTACTTC.

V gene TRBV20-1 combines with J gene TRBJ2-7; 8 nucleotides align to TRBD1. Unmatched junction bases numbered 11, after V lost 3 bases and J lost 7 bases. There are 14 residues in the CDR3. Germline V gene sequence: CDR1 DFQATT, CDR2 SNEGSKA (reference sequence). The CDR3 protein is CSASAGTGYWEQYF. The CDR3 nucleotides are TGCAGTGCTAGCGCCGGGACAGGTTATTGGGAGCAGTACTTC.

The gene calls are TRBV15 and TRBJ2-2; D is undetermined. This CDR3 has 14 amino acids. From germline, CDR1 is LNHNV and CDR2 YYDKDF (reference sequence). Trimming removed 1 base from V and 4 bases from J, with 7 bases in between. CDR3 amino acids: CATSRVRATGELFF. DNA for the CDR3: TGTGCCACCAGCAGAGTTAGGGCCACCGGGGAGCTGTTTTTT.

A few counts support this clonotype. CDR3 loop: CASSLGEAGGGNEQFF. For the CDR3, the DNA is TGTGCCAGCAGCTTAGGAGAAGCGGGAGGGGGGAATGAGCAGTTCTTC. The chain employs TRBV7-7 and TRBJ2-1; 10 bases line up with TRBD2. The germline V gene encodes CDR1 SSHAT and CDR2 FNYEAQ (reference sequence). With 1 base clipped from V and 7 bases from J, the junction kept 7 bases outside the gene matches. CDR3 length: 16 residues.

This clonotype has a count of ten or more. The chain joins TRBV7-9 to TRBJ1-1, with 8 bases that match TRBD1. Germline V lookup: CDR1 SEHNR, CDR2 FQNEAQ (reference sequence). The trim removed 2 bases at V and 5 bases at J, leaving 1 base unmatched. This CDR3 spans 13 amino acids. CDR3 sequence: CASSLQGATEAFF. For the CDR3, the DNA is TGTGCCAGCAGCTTACAGGGGGCGACTGAAGCTTTCTTT.

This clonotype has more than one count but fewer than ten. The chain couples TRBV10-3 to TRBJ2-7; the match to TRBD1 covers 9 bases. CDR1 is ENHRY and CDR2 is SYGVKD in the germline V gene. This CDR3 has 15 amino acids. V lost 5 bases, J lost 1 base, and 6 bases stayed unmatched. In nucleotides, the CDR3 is TGTGCCATCAGTAACCGGGACAGGGAGTCCTACGAGCAGTACTTC. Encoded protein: CAISNRDRESYEQYF.

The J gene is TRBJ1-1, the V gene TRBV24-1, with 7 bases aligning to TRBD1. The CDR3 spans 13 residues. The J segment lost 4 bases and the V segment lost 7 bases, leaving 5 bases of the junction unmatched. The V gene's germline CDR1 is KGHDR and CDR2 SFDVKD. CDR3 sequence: CATSQQGSTEAFF. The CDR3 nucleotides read TGTGCCACCAGCCAACAGGGGAGCACTGAAGCTTTCTTT.

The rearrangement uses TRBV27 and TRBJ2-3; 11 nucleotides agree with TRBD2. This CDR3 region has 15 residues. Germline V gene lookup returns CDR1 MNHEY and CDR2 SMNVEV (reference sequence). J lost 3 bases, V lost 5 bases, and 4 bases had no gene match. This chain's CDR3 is CASSPLAGVTDTQYF. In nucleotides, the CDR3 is TGTGCCAGCAGTCCACTAGCGGGAGTGACAGATACGCAGTATTTT.

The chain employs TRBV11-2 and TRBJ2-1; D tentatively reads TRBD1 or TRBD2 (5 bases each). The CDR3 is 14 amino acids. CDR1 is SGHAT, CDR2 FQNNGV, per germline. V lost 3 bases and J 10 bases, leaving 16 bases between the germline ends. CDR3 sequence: CASSFGAGTGEQFF. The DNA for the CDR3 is TGTGCCAGCAGCTTCGGGGCAGGGACCGGGGAGCAGTTCTTC.